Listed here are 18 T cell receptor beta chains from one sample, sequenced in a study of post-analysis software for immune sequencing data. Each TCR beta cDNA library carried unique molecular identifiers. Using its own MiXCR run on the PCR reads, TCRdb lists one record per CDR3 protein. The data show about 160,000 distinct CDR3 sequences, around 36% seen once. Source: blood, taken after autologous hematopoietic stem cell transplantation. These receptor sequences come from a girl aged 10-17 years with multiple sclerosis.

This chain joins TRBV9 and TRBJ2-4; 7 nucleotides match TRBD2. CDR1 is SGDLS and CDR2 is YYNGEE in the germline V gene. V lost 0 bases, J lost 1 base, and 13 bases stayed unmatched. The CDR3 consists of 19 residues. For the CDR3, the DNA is TGTGCCAGCAGCGTAGGGGTTCGGGCTAGCGGAGACGCCAAAAACATTCAGTACTTC. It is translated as CASSVGVRASGDAKNIQYF.

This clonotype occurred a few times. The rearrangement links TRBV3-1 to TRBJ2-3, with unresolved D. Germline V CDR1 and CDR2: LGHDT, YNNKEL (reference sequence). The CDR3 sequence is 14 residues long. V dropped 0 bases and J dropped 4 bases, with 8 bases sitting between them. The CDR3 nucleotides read TGTGCCAGCAGCCAAGATCGGTTTTCAGATACGCAGTATTTT. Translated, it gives CASSQDRFSDTQYF.

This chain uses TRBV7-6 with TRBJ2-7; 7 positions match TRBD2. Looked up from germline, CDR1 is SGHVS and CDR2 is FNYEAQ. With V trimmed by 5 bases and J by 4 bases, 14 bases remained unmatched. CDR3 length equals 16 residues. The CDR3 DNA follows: TGTGCCAGCAGCCTCAACCCTAGCGGTGGCAAGTACGAGCAGTACTTC. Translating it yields CASSLNPSGGKYEQYF.

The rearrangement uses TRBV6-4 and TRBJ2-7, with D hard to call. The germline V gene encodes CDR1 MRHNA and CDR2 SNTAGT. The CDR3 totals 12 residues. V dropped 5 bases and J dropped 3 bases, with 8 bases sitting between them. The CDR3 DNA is TGTGCCAGCAGTAAAGTACGCTACGAGCAGTACTTC. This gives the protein CASSKVRYEQYF.

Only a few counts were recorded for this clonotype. Here the CDR3 DNA reads TGCAGTTCAACCGTTCAGGAGACAGGGTATGGCTACACCTTC. Protein sequence: CSSTVQETGYGYTF. The chain uses TRBV20-1 and TRBJ1-2, with TRBD1 matching over 7 bases. The CDR3 has 14 residues. Trimming at V came to 8 bases and at J to 5 bases, leaving 14 bases not matched to a gene. CDR1 and CDR2 (germline): DFQATT, SNEGSKA (reference sequence).

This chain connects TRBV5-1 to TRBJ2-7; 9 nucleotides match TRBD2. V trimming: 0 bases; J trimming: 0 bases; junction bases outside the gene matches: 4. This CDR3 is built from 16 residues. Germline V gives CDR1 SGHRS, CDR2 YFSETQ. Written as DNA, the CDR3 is TGCGCCAGCAGCTTGGATCCAGCGGGAGGCTCCTACGAGCAGTACTTC. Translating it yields CASSLDPAGGSYEQYF.

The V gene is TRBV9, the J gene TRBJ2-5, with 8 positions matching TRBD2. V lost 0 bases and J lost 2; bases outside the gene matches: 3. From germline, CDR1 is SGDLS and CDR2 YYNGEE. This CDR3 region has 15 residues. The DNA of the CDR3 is TGTGCCAGCAGCGTAGCGAGCGGGAGACAAGAGACCCAGTACTTC. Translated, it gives CASSVASGRQETQYF.

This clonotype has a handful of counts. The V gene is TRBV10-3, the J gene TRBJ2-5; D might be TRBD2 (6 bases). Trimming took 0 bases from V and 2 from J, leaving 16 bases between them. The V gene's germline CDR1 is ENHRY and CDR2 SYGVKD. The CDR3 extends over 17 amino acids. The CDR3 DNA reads TGTGCCATCAGTGAGTCGAAAGGGTTCCGGGGGCAAGAGACCCAGTACTTC. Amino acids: CAISESKGFRGQETQYF.

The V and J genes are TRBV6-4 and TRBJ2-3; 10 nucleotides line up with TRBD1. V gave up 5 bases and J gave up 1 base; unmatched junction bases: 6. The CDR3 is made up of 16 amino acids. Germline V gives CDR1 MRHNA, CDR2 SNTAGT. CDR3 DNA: TGTGCCAGCAGTCCAAAGGGGACAGGGGGCACAGATACGCAGTATTTT. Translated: CASSPKGTGGTDTQYF.

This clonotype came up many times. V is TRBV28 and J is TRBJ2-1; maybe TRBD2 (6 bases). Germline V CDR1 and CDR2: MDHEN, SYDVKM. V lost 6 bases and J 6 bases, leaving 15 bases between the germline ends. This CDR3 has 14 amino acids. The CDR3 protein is CASRLPGASNEQFF. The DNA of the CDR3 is TGTGCCAGCAGACTCCCGGGAGCCAGCAATGAGCAGTTCTTC. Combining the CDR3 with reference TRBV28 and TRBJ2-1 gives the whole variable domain DVKVTQSSRYLVKRTGEKVFLECVQDMDHENMFWYRQDPGLGLRLIYFSYDVKMKEKGDIPEGYSVSREKKERFSLILESASTNQTSMYLCASRLPGASNEQFFGPGTRLTVL.

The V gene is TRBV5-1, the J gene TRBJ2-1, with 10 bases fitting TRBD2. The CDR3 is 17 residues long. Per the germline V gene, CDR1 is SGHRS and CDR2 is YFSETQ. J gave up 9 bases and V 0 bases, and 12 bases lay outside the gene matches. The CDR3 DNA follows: TGCGCCAGCAGCTTGGTGCCGGGACTAGCGTCCCCCCTTGAGCAGTTCTTC. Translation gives CASSLVPGLASPLEQFF.

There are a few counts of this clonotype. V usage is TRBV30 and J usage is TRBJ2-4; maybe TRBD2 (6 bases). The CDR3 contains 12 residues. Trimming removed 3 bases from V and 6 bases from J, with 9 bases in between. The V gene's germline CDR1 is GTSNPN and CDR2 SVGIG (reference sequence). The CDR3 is CAWSLARNIQYF. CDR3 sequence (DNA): TGTGCCTGGAGCCTAGCGAGAAACATTCAGTACTTC. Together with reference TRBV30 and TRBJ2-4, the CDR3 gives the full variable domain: SQTIHQWPATLVQPVGSPLSLECTVEGTSNPNLYWYRQAAGRGLQLLFYSVGIGQISSEVPQNLSASRPQDRQFILSSKKLLLSDSGFYLCAWSLARNIQYFGAGTRLSVL.

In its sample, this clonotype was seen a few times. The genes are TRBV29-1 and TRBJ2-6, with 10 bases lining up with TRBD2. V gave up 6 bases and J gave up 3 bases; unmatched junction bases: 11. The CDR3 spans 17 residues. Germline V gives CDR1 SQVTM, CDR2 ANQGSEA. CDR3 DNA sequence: TGCAGCGTCTCAGGGATAGCGGGAGGTTTTGGGGCCAACGTCCTGACTTTC. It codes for CSVSGIAGGFGANVLTF.

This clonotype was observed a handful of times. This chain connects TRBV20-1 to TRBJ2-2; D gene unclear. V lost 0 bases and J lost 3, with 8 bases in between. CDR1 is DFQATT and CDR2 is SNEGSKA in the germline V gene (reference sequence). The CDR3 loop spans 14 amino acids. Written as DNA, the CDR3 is TGCAGTGCTAGAGATGGCCGAGACACCGGGGAGCTGTTTTTT. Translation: CSARDGRDTGELFF.

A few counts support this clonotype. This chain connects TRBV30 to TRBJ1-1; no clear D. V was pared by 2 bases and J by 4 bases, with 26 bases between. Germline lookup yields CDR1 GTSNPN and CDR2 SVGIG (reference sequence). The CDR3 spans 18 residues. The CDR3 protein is CAWSFPASQPFSATEAFF. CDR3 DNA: TGTGCCTGGAGTTTTCCGGCGTCTCAACCGTTCTCGGCCACTGAAGCTTTCTTT.

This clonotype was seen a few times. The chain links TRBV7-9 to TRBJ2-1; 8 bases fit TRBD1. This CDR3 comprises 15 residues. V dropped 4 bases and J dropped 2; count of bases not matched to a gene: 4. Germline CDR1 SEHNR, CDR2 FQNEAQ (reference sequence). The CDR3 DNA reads TGTGCCAGCAGCTCGACAGGGGCGGCCTACAATGAGCAGTTCTTC. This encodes CASSSTGAAYNEQFF.

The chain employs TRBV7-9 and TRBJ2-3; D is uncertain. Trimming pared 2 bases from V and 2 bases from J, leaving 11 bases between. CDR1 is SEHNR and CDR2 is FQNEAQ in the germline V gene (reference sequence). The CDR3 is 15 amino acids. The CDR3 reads CASSLHALHTDTQYF. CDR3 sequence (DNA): TGTGCCAGCAGCTTACATGCTTTGCACACAGATACGCAGTATTTT. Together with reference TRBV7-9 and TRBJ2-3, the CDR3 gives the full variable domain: DTGVSQNPRHKITKRGQNVTFRCDPISEHNRLYWYRQTLGQGPEFLTYFQNEAQLEKSRLLSDRFSAERPKGSFSTLEIQRTEQGDSAMYLCASSLHALHTDTQYFGPGTRLTVL.

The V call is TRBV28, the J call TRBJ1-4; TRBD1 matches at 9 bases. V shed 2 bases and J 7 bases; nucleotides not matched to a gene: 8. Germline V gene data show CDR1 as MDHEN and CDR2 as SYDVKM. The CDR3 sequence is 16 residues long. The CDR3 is CASSLETQGAGEKLFF. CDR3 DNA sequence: TGTGCCAGCAGTTTAGAAACACAGGGGGCTGGTGAAAAACTGTTTTTT. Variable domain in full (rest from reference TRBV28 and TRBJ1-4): DVKVTQSSRYLVKRTGEKVFLECVQDMDHENMFWYRQDPGLGLRLIYFSYDVKMKEKGDIPEGYSVSREKKERFSLILESASTNQTSMYLCASSLETQGAGEKLFFGSGTQLSVL.